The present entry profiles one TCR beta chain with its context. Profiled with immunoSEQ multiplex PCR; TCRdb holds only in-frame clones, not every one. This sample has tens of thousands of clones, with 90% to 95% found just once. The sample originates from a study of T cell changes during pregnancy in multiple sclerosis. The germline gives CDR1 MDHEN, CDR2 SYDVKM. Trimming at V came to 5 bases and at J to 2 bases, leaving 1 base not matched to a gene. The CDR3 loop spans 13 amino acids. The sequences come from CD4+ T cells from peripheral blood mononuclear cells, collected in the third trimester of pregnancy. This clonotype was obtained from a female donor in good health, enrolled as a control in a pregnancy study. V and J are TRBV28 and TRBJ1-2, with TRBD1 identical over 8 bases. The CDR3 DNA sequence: TGTGCCAGCAGTAGGACAGGGAACTATGGCTACACCTTC. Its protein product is CASSRTGNYGYTF.